One sample yielded the 27 T cell receptor beta chains listed below, sequenced in a study of cytomegalovirus exposure and HLA in healthy donors. Sequencing was performed with immunoSEQ multiplex PCR; in TCRdb, only in-frame clones are kept and a portion is missing. Among 150,000 to 200,000 clones listed, about 89% were seen once. Sequenced input: PBMCs. These receptors were taken from a man younger than 35 in good health and CMV-seropositive.

The CDR3 reads CASSTRQYGNTIYF. The DNA of the CDR3 is TGTGCCAGCAGCACCCGACAGTATGGAAACACCATATATTTT. The rearrangement joins TRBV7-8 to TRBJ1-3, with D maybe TRBD1 (5 bases). The V end was cut by 5 bases, the J end by 3 bases, with 11 bases between. In germline, CDR1 is SGHVS, CDR2 FQNEAQ. This CDR3 has 14 amino acids.

The V and J genes are TRBV27 and TRBJ1-1; D gene ambiguous. Germline V lookup: CDR1 MNHEY, CDR2 SMNVEV (reference sequence). Trimming took 10 bases from V and 11 from J, leaving 17 bases between them. CDR3 length: 11 amino acids. The DNA for the CDR3 is TGTGCCATCTTTGCCGGGGAGGAGGCTTTCTTT. Protein product: CAIFAGEEAFF.

The chain couples TRBV27 to TRBJ2-1; 7 bases agree with TRBD1. The junction had 5 bases not matched to a gene; V was cut back by 4 bases and J by 2 bases. This CDR3 is 15 amino acids long. CDR1 and CDR2 (germline): MNHEY, SMNVEV (reference sequence). CDR3 amino acids: CASSSPTGTYNEQFF. CDR3 nucleotide sequence: TGTGCCAGCAGTTCTCCGACAGGGACCTACAATGAGCAGTTCTTC.

The DNA for the CDR3 is TGCGCCAGCAGCTCGTCCGTGGCGGGGGGTGCCACCGGGGAGCTGTTTTTT. It codes for CASSSSVAGGATGELFF. V usage is TRBV5-1 and J usage is TRBJ2-2; 8 bases match TRBD2. Germline loops: CDR1 SGHRS, CDR2 YFSETQ. The CDR3 covers 17 residues. Trimming removed 3 bases from V and 4 bases from J; junction bases left unmatched: 11.

The chain combines TRBV7-8 with TRBJ2-7; D not resolved. Looked up from germline, CDR1 is SGHVS and CDR2 is FQNEAQ. V dropped 5 bases and J dropped 2 bases, with 13 bases sitting between them. The CDR3 length is 14 residues. The CDR3 loop is CASSPPPKPYEQYF. DNA for the CDR3: TGTGCCAGCAGCCCCCCACCCAAGCCCTACGAGCAGTACTTC.

This rearrangement joins TRBV27 to TRBJ1-5; D is uncertain. The CDR3 totals 12 residues. V was clipped by 4 bases and J by 4 bases, with 5 bases between them. The germline V gene encodes CDR1 MNHEY and CDR2 SMNVEV (reference sequence). The CDR3 coding sequence is TGTGCCAGCAGTTCTCGTAATCAGCCCCAGCATTTT. Protein sequence: CASSSRNQPQHF.

This chain uses TRBV6-4 with TRBJ2-1; 10 nucleotides agree with TRBD2. This CDR3 comprises 17 residues. V shed 7 bases, J shed 0 bases, and the junction held 9 bases outside the gene matches. Germline V gene sequence: CDR1 MRHNA, CDR2 SNTAGT. CDR3 nucleotides: TGTGCCAGCAATTTGAGCGAGCGGGGGGGCTCCTACAATGAGCAGTTCTTC. As protein: CASNLSERGGSYNEQFF.

This chain uses TRBV19 with TRBJ2-2; 12 bases are shared with TRBD2. J was trimmed by 0 bases and V by 3 bases; bases with no gene match: 8. CDR3 size: 19 residues. The germline gives CDR1 LNHDA, CDR2 SQIVND (reference sequence). The CDR3 region is CASSMRLASGRANTGELFF. The CDR3 nucleotides are TGTGCCAGTAGTATGAGGTTGGCTAGCGGGAGGGCGAACACCGGGGAGCTGTTTTTT.

The genes are TRBV27 and TRBJ2-1; unclear D gene. Germline V lookup: CDR1 MNHEY, CDR2 SMNVEV (reference sequence). V shed 5 bases and J shed 8 bases, with 13 bases lying between them. The CDR3 has 13 amino acids. The CDR3 here is CASSAPSRYEQFF. CDR3 coding DNA: TGTGCCAGCAGTGCTCCTAGTAGGTATGAGCAGTTCTTC.

This sequence joins TRBV18 and TRBJ2-7, with D maybe TRBD1 (6 bases). Germline V gene sequence: CDR1 KGHSH, CDR2 LQKENI. V was pared by 6 bases and J by 0 bases, with 12 bases between. CDR3 length equals 14 residues. The CDR3 coding sequence is TGTGCCAGCTCCCTACAGGGACCCTCCTACGAGCAGTACTTC. Encoded protein: CASSLQGPSYEQYF. Variable domain in full (rest from reference TRBV18 and TRBJ2-7): NAGVMQNPRHLVRRRGQEARLRCSPMKGHSHVYWYRQLPEEGLKFMVYLQKENIIDESGMPKERFSAEFPKEGPSILRIQQVVRGDSAAYFCASSLQGPSYEQYFGPGTRLTVT.

The chain combines TRBV12-1 with TRBJ1-5; TRBD1, the table's D call, was not compared with the DNA. TRBV12-1 is classified as a pseudogene. CDR3 length: 15 amino acids. The CDR3: CASSSIDIPNQPQHF. The CDR3 nucleotides read TGTGCCAGCAGCTCGATCGACATTCCCAATCAGCCCCAGCATTTT.

This clone has only one observation. This chain connects TRBV5-4 to TRBJ2-5; 9 bases map to TRBD1. V lost 2 bases, J lost 4 bases, and 9 bases stayed unmatched. Per the germline V gene, CDR1 is SGHNT and CDR2 is YYREEE (reference sequence). The CDR3 runs 16 residues. The CDR3 loop is CASSFTRDRVRETQYF. The CDR3 nucleotides are TGTGCCAGCAGCTTTACCCGGGACAGGGTGCGAGAGACCCAGTACTTC. Supplemented by reference TRBV5-4 and TRBJ2-5, the full variable domain reads ETGVTQSPTHLIKTRGQQVTLRCSSQSGHNTVSWYQQALGQGPQFIFQYYREEENGRGNFPPRFSGLQFPNYSSELNVNALELDDSALYLCASSFTRDRVRETQYFGPGTRLLVL.

This rearrangement joins TRBV10-3 to TRBJ2-2; D perhaps matches TRBD1 (6 bases). Germline values: CDR1 ENHRY, CDR2 SYGVKD. The CDR3 contains 13 residues. The ends were cut back, 9 bases at V and 6 bases at J, with 14 bases in the middle. In DNA form, the CDR3 reads TGTGCCATATCCCAGGGGCCGGCCGGGGAGCTGTTTTTT. The encoded protein is CAISQGPAGELFF.

The rearrangement joins TRBV6-5 to TRBJ1-4; D ambiguous. From germline, CDR1 is MNHEY and CDR2 SVGAGI. The V end lost 6 bases, the J end lost 5 bases, and 7 bases lay between the germline ends. The CDR3 spans 12 residues. In nucleotides, the CDR3 is TGTGCCAGCAGCCAAATGAATGAAAAACTGTTTTTT. It yields the protein CASSQMNEKLFF.

This CDR3 reads CAWMEGFGYNEQFF. CDR3 bases: TGTGCCTGGATGGAGGGTTTCGGGTACAATGAGCAGTTCTTC. The rearrangement links TRBV30 to TRBJ2-1; D is perhaps TRBD2 (6 bases). Germline V gene lookup returns CDR1 GTSNPN and CDR2 SVGIG (reference sequence). Between the trimmed V and J ends, which lost 4 bases and 4 bases, there was a span of 14 bases. The CDR3 has 14 amino acids.

V is TRBV11-3 and J is TRBJ2-1; TRBD2 is a possible D gene (6 bases). Trimming left V 1 base short and J 6 bases short, with 16 bases between. The germline V gene has CDR1 SGHNT and CDR2 YENEEA. This CDR3 has 16 amino acids. CDR3 DNA sequence: TGTGCCAGCAGCTTAGGTGGGGGGAGGAGGGGCAATGAGCAGTTCTTC. Its translation is CASSLGGGRRGNEQFF. Using reference TRBV11-3 and TRBJ2-1 for the parts outside the CDR3, the full variable domain is EAGVVQSPRYKIIEKKQPVAFWCNPISGHNTLYWYLQNLGQGPELLIRYENEEAVDDSQLPKDRFSAERLKGVDSTLKIQPAELGDSAVYLCASSLGGGRRGNEQFFGPGTRLTVL.

V usage is TRBV23-1 and J usage is TRBJ2-7, with D tentatively TRBD1 (6 bases). TRBV23-1 is reported as an ORF; its role is uncertain. This CDR3 region has 17 residues. The ends were cut back, 8 bases at V and 0 bases at J, with 23 bases in the middle. The CDR3 region is CASFSFDRTSNSYEQYF. DNA of the CDR3: TGCGCCAGCTTCTCGTTTGACAGGACGAGTAACTCCTACGAGCAGTACTTC.

The chain couples TRBV5-1 to TRBJ1-2; D is perhaps TRBD1 (5 bases). V was pared by 3 bases and J by 8 bases, with 11 bases between. This CDR3 has 12 amino acids. The germline V gene has CDR1 SGHRS and CDR2 YFSETQ. CDR3 bases: TGCGCCAGCAGCTGGCAGGGAAACGGCTACACCTTC. This codes for CASSWQGNGYTF.

The rearrangement uses TRBV7-9 and TRBJ1-5; the match to TRBD1 covers 7 bases. V dropped 3 bases and J dropped 6; count of bases not matched to a gene: 8. The CDR3 extends over 15 amino acids. From germline, CDR1 is SEHNR and CDR2 FQNEAQ (reference sequence). CDR3 region: CASSFTGEWGQPQHF. The CDR3 DNA follows: TGTGCCAGCAGCTTTACAGGGGAATGGGGTCAGCCCCAGCATTTT.

The V gene is TRBV11-1, the J gene TRBJ1-1, with TRBD1 matching 9 bases. Germline trimming cut 0 bases from V and 5 bases from J; bases unmatched to any gene: 7. Germline CDR1 is SGHAT and CDR2 is FQDESV (reference sequence). The CDR3 runs to 16 residues. For the CDR3, the DNA is TGTGCCAGCAGCTTAGCGTCACAGGGGGCTGGTACTGAAGCTTTCTTT. Its translation: CASSLASQGAGTEAFF. Full variable domain (rest looked up from reference TRBV11-1 and TRBJ1-1): EAEVAQSPRYKITEKSQAVAFWCDPISGHATLYWYRQILGQGPELLVQFQDESVVDDSQLPKDRFSAERLKGVDSTLKIQPAELGDSAMYLCASSLASQGAGTEAFFGQGTRLTVV.

The chain is built from TRBV9 and TRBJ1-1, with 7 bases fitting TRBD1. This CDR3 contains 14 residues. Trimming at V came to 3 bases and at J to 3 bases, leaving 5 bases not matched to a gene. Germline V gene lookup returns CDR1 SGDLS and CDR2 YYNGEE. The CDR3 DNA reads as TGTGCCAGCAGCGCCAGCGACAGGGACACTGAAGCTTTCTTT. Translating gives CASSASDRDTEAFF.

The gene calls are TRBV7-2 and TRBJ1-5; TRBD1 aligns across 7 bases. The length of the CDR3 is 14 residues. After removal of 5 bases from V and 2 bases from J, the junction contained 3 bases not matched to a gene. Germline V CDR1 and CDR2: SGHTA, FQGNSA. CDR3 sequence: CASSKDRGNQPQHF. DNA for the CDR3: TGTGCCAGCAGCAAAGACAGGGGCAATCAGCCCCAGCATTTT.

This clone occurred once. The rearrangement joins TRBV7-2 to TRBJ2-1, with a weak D call TRBD1 (6 bases). The V gene's germline CDR1 is SGHTA and CDR2 FQGNSA. The V end was cut by 8 bases, the J end by 5 bases, with 13 bases between. The CDR3 runs 13 residues. The DNA of the CDR3 is TGTGCCAGCGAGCCGGGACAAAACAATGAGCAGTTCTTC. Its translation is CASEPGQNNEQFF.

This chain joins TRBV4-2 and TRBJ2-2; possibly TRBD1 for D (6 bases). The germline V and J ends were trimmed by 4 bases and 4 bases, with 19 bases remaining between them. CDR1 is LGHNA, CDR2 YNFKEQ, per germline. The CDR3 consists of 17 residues. CDR3 sequence reads: CASSRAQGNGFTGELFF. The DNA for the CDR3 is TGTGCCAGCAGCCGAGCACAGGGTAACGGATTCACCGGGGAGCTGTTTTTT.

V gene TRBV6-6 combines with J gene TRBJ2-1, with D hard to call. The germline CDR1 and CDR2 sequences are MNHNY and SVGAGI (reference sequence). V was cut by 4 bases and J by 4 bases, with 8 bases left in between. The CDR3 length is 13 residues. CDR3 amino acids: CASSSNPYNEQFF. The CDR3 nucleotides read TGTGCCAGCAGTTCTAACCCTTACAATGAGCAGTTCTTC.

The rearrangement uses TRBV5-1 and TRBJ2-7, with D perhaps TRBD1 or TRBD2 (5 bases each). Germline values: CDR1 SGHRS, CDR2 YFSETQ. This CDR3 comprises 14 residues. Trimming removed 4 bases from V and 3 bases from J, with 14 bases in between. The DNA for the CDR3 is TGCGCCAGCAGCCTGGACACGGGGTACTACGAGCAGTACTTC. Its protein is CASSLDTGYYEQYF.

The chain employs TRBV19 and TRBJ2-1; TRBD2 matches at 7 bases. Trimming took 7 bases from V and 1 from J; bases not matched to a gene: 7. CDR1 and CDR2 from the germline V gene are LNHDA and SQIVND (reference sequence). This CDR3 contains 15 residues. CDR3 nucleotides: TGTGCCAGTAATGCGGGAGTAAATTCCTACAATGAGCAGTTCTTC. It specifies CASNAGVNSYNEQFF.